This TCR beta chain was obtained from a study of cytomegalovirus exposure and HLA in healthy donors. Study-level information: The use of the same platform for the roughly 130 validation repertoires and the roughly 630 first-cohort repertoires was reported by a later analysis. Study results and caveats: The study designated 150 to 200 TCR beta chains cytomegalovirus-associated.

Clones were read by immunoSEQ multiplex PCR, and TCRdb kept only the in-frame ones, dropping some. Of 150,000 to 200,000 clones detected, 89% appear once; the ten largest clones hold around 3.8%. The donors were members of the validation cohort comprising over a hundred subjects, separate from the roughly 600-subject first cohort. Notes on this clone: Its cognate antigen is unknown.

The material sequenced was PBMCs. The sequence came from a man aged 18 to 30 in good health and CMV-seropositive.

Here the CDR3 reads CASSYPGINIQYF. The CDR3, as DNA: TGTGCCAGTAGTTACCCGGGAATAAACATTCAGTACTTC. The chain carries TRBV19 and TRBJ2-4, with D tentatively TRBD2 (5 bases). This CDR3 has 13 amino acids. Trimming shortened V by 5 bases and J by 6 bases, and 11 bases separated the two germline ends. Germline values: CDR1 LNHDA, CDR2 SQIVND (reference sequence). The whole variable domain, filled in from reference TRBV19 and TRBJ2-4, reads DGGITQSPKYLFRKEGQNVTLSCEQNLNHDAMYWYRQDPGQGLRLIYYSQIVNDFQKGDIAEGYSVSREKKESFPLTVTSAQKNPTAFYLCASSYPGINIQYFGAGTRLSVL.